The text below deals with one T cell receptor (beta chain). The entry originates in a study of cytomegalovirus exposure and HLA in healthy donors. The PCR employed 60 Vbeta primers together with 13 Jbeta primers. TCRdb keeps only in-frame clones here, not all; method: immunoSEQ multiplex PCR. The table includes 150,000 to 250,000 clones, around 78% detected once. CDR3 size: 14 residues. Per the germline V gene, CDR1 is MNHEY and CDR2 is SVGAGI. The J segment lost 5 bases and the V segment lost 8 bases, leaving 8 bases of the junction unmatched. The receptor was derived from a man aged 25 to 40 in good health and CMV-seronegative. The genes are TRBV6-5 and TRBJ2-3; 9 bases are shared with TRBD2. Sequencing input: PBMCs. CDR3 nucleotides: TGTGCCAGCGGGATAGCGGGAGTTTTAGATACGCAGTATTTT. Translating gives CASGIAGVLDTQYF.